These 3 T cell receptor beta chains were sequenced from one sample in a study of blood T cells in healthy people across ages. A second PCR of 7 to 11 cycles used a sample-barcoded 5' primer and a J-beta primer mix. TCRdb ran MiXCR on the 5' RACE reads and lists one entry per CDR3 protein. The repertoire holds some 940,000 distinct CDR3 sequences, with around 29% as singletons. Separately, the same data were catalogued under a study of T cells of mothers and their children.

The specimen was blood. The receptor source for this set is a woman aged 40-49 years in good health.

CDR3 nucleotides: TGCGCCAGCAGCCCTGGCTTTGGACAGGGGGCTGGGGGTGAAGCTTTCTTT. Translation gives CASSPGFGQGAGGEAFF. This chain links TRBV5-1 with TRBJ1-1, with 11 bases that match TRBD1. Unmatched junction bases numbered 15, after V lost 4 bases and J lost 7 bases. This CDR3 region has 17 residues. From germline, CDR1 is SGHRS and CDR2 YFSETQ.

This clonotype was counted many times. The V gene is TRBV28, the J gene TRBJ2-1; 9 bases agree with TRBD2. The V gene's germline CDR1 is MDHEN and CDR2 SYDVKM. Trimming cost V 7 bases and J 2 bases; bases outside gene matches: 3. This CDR3 has 14 amino acids. CDR3 sequence: CASTSSGAYNEQFF. The CDR3 DNA is TGTGCCAGCACCTCTAGCGGGGCCTACAATGAGCAGTTCTTC.

The chain carries TRBV6-2 or TRBV6-3 and TRBJ2-7; TRBD1 or TRBD2 may be the D gene (5 bases each). V lost 4 bases, J lost 3 bases, and 16 bases lay in between. In germline, CDR1 is MNHEY, CDR2 SVGEGT. This CDR3 has 15 amino acids. The CDR3 region is CASSSLLGTNYEQYF. CDR3 nucleotides: TGTGCCAGCAGTTCACTCCTCGGGACGAACTACGAGCAGTACTTC.